This is a list of T cell receptor beta chains from one sample in a study of tumor T cells in aggressive B-cell lymphoma. Produced via immunoSEQ multiplex PCR; TCRdb's table is partial and in-frame only. This repertoire shows about 11,000 clones, around 90% found once; its top ten account for just over 3%. Sequencing used tumor tissue. These receptors came from an adult with diffuse large B cell lymphoma. CDR3s include the opening cysteine and the closing phenylalanine or tryptophan. A D gene is named only where the DNA matches it firmly. Some rows mark clone size as missing; the rest say once, few, many or name a class of expanded clone.

D	J	size	V	DNA	CDR3
TRBD1	TRBJ1-2	NA	TRBV6-5	TGTGCCAGCAGTCGGGACAGTAGACACTATGGCTACACCTTC	CASSRDSRHYGYTF
TRBD1	TRBJ1-2	NA	TRBV5-4	TGCGCCAGCAGCCCCCGGGACAGCCCCTATGGCTACACCTTC	CASSPRDSPYGYTF
NA	TRBJ2-1	NA	TRBV6-1	TGTGCCAGCAGTGACCGGGCGGGAAGGTATGAGCAGTTCTTC	CASSDRAGRYEQFF
TRBD1	TRBJ1-5	NA	TRBV4-1	TGCGCCAGCAGCCAAGACCTTGGACAGGGGGCGAGGCAGCCCCAGCATTTT	CASSQDLGQGARQPQHF
NA	TRBJ1-1	NA	TRBV5-6	TGTGCCAGCAGCTGGACATCGACTGAAGCTTTCTTT	CASSWTSTEAFF
NA	TRBJ1-4	NA	TRBV20-1	TGCAGTGCTAGAGGCGGGGAAAAACTGTTTTTT	CSARGGEKLFF
NA	TRBJ1-1	NA	TRBV19	TGTGCCAGTAGTATTACACAGAACACTGAAGCTTTCTTT	CASSITQNTEAFF
NA	TRBJ1-2	NA	TRBV4-1	TGCGCCAGCAGCTCCCCAGACAGAAACTATGGCTACACCTTC	CASSSPDRNYGYTF
TRBD2	TRBJ2-5	NA	TRBV5-4	TGTGCCAGCACTGCACCGGGACTAGCGGGAGGGCAGACCCAGTACTTC	CASTAPGLAGGQTQYF
NA	TRBJ2-7	NA	TRBV20-1	TGCAGTGCCTATCAGGGGTACGAGCAGTACTTC	CSAYQGYEQYF
TRBD2	TRBJ2-6	NA	TRBV7-7	TGTGCTAGCAACTCAAAGAAGACTAGCGGGGTCTCTGGGGCCAACGTCCTGACTTTC	CASNSKKTSGVSGANVLTF
NA	TRBJ2-3	NA	TRBV4-1	TGCGCCAGCAGCCTTACGGCTAGCAACGCGGCAGATACGCAGTATTTT	CASSLTASNAADTQYF
NA	TRBJ1-6	once	TRBV6-6	TGTGCCAGCAGTCACGACAGAGCACCCCTCCACTTT	CASSHDRAPLHF
NA	TRBJ1-2	NA	TRBV9	TGTGCCAGCAGCGCCCGAGACGTAGCTACTAACTATGGCTACACCTTC	CASSARDVATNYGYTF
NA	TRBJ2-7	NA	TRBV7-6	TGTGCCAGCAGCTTCTGGCAGGGGAGCTCCTACGAGCAGTACTTC	CASSFWQGSSYEQYF
NA	TRBJ1-4	NA	TRBV7-9	TGTGCCAGCAGACCGATAGGGAGAGGCGATGAAAAACTGTTTTTT	CASRPIGRGDEKLFF
TRBD2	TRBJ2-5	once	TRBV7-8	TGTGCCAGCAGCTTAGCGCAGGCGGGGGGGCGAGAGACCCAGTACTTC	CASSLAQAGGRETQYF
NA	TRBJ2-3	NA	TRBV12-5	TGTGCTAGTGCCCCCCGGTCTGGCACAGATACGCAGTATTTT	CASAPRSGTDTQYF
TRBD1	TRBJ1-2	NA	TRBV18	TGTGCCAGCTCACCAGGGACAGGGGAGGACTATGGCTACACCTTC	CASSPGTGEDYGYTF
TRBD2	TRBJ2-3	NA	TRBV11-2	TGTGCCAGCAGCACCAGACTAGCGGGAGGGATTGCAGATACGCAGTATTTT	CASSTRLAGGIADTQYF
NA	TRBJ2-6	NA	TRBV6-5	TGTGCCAGCAGCCCTACCTTCTCTGGGGCCAACGTCCTGACTTTC	CASSPTFSGANVLTF
TRBD2	TRBJ2-1	NA	TRBV30	TGTGCCTGGAGGCTAGCGGGAGGGAGCTCCTACAATGAGCAGTTCTTC	CAWRLAGGSSYNEQFF
TRBD1	TRBJ1-4	NA	TRBV19	TGTGCCAGTAGTATTTTGGGGACAGGGGGCGCAACTAATGAAAAACTGTTTTTT	CASSILGTGGATNEKLFF
TRBD1	TRBJ1-1	NA	TRBV4-1	TGCGCCAGCAGACTCGGACAGGCCAACACTGAAGCTTTCTTT	CASRLGQANTEAFF
TRBD2	TRBJ2-7	NA	TRBV18	TGTGCCAGCTCACCACCTAGCGGGAGTACCTACGAGCAGTACTTC	CASSPPSGSTYEQYF
NA	TRBJ1-6	NA	TRBV6-6	TGTGCCAGCAGTGGTTGGACAAATTCACCCCTCCACTTT	CASSGWTNSPLHF
NA	TRBJ2-1	NA	TRBV7-8	TGTGCCAGCAGCTTATGGGGCGGAAATTACAATGAGCAGTTCTTC	CASSLWGGNYNEQFF
TRBD2	TRBJ2-3	NA	TRBV4-1	TGCGCCAGCAGCCAACGTTTCCCGGGGGGTAACACAGATACGCAGTATTTT	CASSQRFPGGNTDTQYF
NA	TRBJ1-3	NA	TRBV11-2	TGTGCCAGCAGCTTCGGACAGACTGGAAACACCATATATTTT	CASSFGQTGNTIYF
NA	TRBJ1-2	NA	TRBV19	TGTGCCAGTAGTCCACAGGGACGGGGCGGCTACACCTTC	CASSPQGRGGYTF
TRBD1	TRBJ1-5	NA	TRBV28	TGTGCCAGCAGATTACAGGGGGCTCTCAATCAGCCCCAGCATTTT	CASRLQGALNQPQHF
NA	TRBJ2-2	NA	TRBV5-1	TGCGCCAGCAGCTTGGCCTCCACCGGGGAGCTGTTTTTT	CASSLASTGELFF
TRBD2	TRBJ2-7	NA	TRBV16	TGTGCCAGCAGCCAACAGCTAGCGGACTACTACGAGCAGTACTTC	CASSQQLADYYEQYF
NA	TRBJ2-1	NA	TRBV30	TGTGCCTCTGAGGGTCCATCCAATGAGCAGTTCTTC	CASEGPSNEQFF
NA	TRBJ1-2	NA	TRBV6-5	TGTGCCAGCAGTTACATGCAGGGGTATGGCTACACCTTC	CASSYMQGYGYTF